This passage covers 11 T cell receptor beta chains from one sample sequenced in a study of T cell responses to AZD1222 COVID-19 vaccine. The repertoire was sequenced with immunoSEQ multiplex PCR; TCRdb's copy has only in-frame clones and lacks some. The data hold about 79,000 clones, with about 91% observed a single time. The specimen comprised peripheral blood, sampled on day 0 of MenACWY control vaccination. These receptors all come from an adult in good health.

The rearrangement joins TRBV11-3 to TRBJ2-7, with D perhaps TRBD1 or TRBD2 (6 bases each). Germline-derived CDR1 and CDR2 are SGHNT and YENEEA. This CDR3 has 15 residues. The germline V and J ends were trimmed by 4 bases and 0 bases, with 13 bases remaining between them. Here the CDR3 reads CASSWGAESSYEQYF. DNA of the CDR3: TGTGCCAGCAGCTGGGGGGCGGAGAGCTCCTACGAGCAGTACTTC.

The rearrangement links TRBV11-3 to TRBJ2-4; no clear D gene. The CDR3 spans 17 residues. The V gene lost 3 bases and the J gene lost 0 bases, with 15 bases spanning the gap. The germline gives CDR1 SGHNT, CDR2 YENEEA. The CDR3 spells CASSFLVGLLAKNIQYF. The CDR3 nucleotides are TGTGCCAGCAGCTTTCTTGTGGGCTTACTAGCCAAAAACATTCAGTACTTC. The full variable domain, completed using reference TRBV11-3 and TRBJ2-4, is EAGVVQSPRYKIIEKKQPVAFWCNPISGHNTLYWYLQNLGQGPELLIRYENEEAVDDSQLPKDRFSAERLKGVDSTLKIQPAELGDSAVYLCASSFLVGLLAKNIQYFGAGTRLSVL.

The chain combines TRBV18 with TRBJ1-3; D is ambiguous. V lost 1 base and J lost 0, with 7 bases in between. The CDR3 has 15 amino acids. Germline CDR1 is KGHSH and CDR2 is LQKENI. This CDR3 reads CASSPQEYSGNTIYF. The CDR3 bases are TGTGCCAGCTCACCACAGGAGTACTCTGGAAACACCATATATTTT.

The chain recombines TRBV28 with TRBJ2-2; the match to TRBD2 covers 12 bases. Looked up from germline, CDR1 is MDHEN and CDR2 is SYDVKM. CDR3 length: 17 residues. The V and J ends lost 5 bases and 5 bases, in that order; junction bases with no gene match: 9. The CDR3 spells CASSPPGTSGLTGELFF. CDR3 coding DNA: TGTGCCAGCAGTCCTCCCGGGACTAGCGGGCTGACCGGGGAGCTGTTTTTT. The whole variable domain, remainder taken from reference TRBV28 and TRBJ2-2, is DVKVTQSSRYLVKRTGEKVFLECVQDMDHENMFWYRQDPGLGLRLIYFSYDVKMKEKGDIPEGYSVSREKKERFSLILESASTNQTSMYLCASSPPGTSGLTGELFFGEGSRLTVL.

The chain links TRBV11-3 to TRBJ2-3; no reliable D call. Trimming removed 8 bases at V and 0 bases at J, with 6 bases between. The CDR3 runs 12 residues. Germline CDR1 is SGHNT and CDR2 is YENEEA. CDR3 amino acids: CASAGSTDTQYF. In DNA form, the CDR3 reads TGTGCCAGCGCAGGAAGCACAGATACGCAGTATTTT. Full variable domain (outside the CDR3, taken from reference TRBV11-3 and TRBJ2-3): EAGVVQSPRYKIIEKKQPVAFWCNPISGHNTLYWYLQNLGQGPELLIRYENEEAVDDSQLPKDRFSAERLKGVDSTLKIQPAELGDSAVYLCASAGSTDTQYFGPGTRLTVL.

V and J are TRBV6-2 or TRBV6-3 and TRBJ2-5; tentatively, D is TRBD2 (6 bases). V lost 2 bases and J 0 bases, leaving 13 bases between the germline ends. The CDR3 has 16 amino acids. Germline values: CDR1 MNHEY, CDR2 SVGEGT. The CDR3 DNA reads TGTGCCAGCAGTTACGGCCTTAGCGGAAACCAAGAGACCCAGTACTTC. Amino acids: CASSYGLSGNQETQYF.

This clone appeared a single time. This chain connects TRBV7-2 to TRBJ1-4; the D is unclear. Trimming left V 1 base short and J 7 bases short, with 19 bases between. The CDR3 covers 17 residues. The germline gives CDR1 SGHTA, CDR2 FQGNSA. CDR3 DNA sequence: TGTGCCAGCAGCTTAGGAGTCTCAGGATCCCTGGGTGAAAAACTGTTTTTT. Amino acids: CASSLGVSGSLGEKLFF.

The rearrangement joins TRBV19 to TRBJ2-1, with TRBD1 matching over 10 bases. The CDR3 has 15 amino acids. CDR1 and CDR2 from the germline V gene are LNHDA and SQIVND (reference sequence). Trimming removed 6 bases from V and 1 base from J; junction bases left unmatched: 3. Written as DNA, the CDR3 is TGTGCCAGTAGGAGACAGGGGGCATCCTACAATGAGCAGTTCTTC. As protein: CASRRQGASYNEQFF.

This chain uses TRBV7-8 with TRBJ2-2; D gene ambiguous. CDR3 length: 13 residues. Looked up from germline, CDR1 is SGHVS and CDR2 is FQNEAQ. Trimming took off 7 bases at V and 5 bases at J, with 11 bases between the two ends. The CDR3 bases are TGTGCCAGCACCACCTCTCTAACCGGGGAGCTGTTTTTT. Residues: CASTTSLTGELFF.

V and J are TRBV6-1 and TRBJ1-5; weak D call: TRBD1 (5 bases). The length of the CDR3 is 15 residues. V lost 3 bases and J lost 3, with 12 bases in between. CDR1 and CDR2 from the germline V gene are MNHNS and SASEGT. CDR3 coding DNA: TGTGCCAGCAGTGATGGGGCGGGATACAATCAGCCCCAGCATTTT. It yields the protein CASSDGAGYNQPQHF.

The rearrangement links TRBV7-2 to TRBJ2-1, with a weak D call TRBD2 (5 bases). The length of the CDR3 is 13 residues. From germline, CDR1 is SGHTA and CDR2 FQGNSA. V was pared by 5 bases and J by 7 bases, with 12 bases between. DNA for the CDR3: TGTGCCAGCAGCCCGAGGGCCATTAATGAGCAGTTCTTC. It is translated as CASSPRAINEQFF.